A single sample is the source of the 9 T cell receptor beta chains below, sequenced in a study of T cell responses to AZD1222 COVID-19 vaccine. Produced via immunoSEQ multiplex PCR; TCRdb's table is partial and in-frame only. The sample lists 200,000 or so clones, 90% to 95% occurring once. The sequencing used peripheral blood, collected on day 0 of AZD1222 vaccination. These receptors were taken from an adult in good health.

This chain links TRBV7-9 with TRBJ1-2; TRBD1 aligns across 12 bases. V lost 5 bases, J lost 8 bases, and 6 bases stayed unmatched. The CDR3 runs to 14 residues. CDR1 SEHNR and CDR2 FQNEAQ come from the germline V gene (reference sequence). DNA of the CDR3: TGTGCCAGCAGCCGGGACAGGGGGCATGGGGGCTACACCTTC. This sequence encodes CASSRDRGHGGYTF.

The chain employs TRBV6-5 and TRBJ1-1, with 9 bases that match TRBD1. The V gene end was trimmed by 5 bases and the J gene end by 4 bases; junction bases not matched to a gene: 5. Germline V gene data show CDR1 as MNHEY and CDR2 as SVGAGI. The CDR3 runs to 14 residues. CDR3 in amino acids: CASSNRGQVTEAFF. The CDR3 DNA is TGTGCCAGCAGTAACAGGGGGCAAGTCACTGAAGCTTTCTTT.

V and J are TRBV27 and TRBJ2-1, with 11 bases fitting TRBD2. This CDR3 has 16 amino acids. Trimming cost V 4 bases and J 7 bases; bases outside gene matches: 9. CDR1 and CDR2 from the germline V gene are MNHEY and SMNVEV (reference sequence). The CDR3 DNA reads TGTGCCAGCAGTTCCCCTAGCGGGAGGAGCGGTAATGAGCAGTTCTTC. Translated: CASSSPSGRSGNEQFF.

The genes are TRBV5-6 and TRBJ1-2; D unresolved. The CDR3 totals 14 residues. V was cut by 4 bases and J by 6 bases, with 16 bases left in between. The germline V gene has CDR1 SGHDT and CDR2 YYEEEE. CDR3 in amino acids: CASSNAGERHGYTF. CDR3 sequence (DNA): TGTGCCAGCAGCAATGCTGGGGAACGGCATGGCTACACCTTC.

V and J are TRBV4-2 and TRBJ2-2; TRBD2 matches at 9 bases. V was pared by 2 bases and J by 3 bases, with 4 bases of the junction left unmatched. This CDR3 spans 16 amino acids. Germline CDR1 is LGHNA and CDR2 is YNFKEQ. This chain's CDR3 is CASSQTGTSYTGELFF. The CDR3, as DNA: TGTGCCAGCAGCCAAACCGGGACTAGCTACACCGGGGAGCTGTTTTTT.

The V and J genes are TRBV12-3 or TRBV12-4 and TRBJ2-1; D not resolved. The V gene lost 2 bases and the J gene lost 9 bases, with 8 bases spanning the gap. The CDR3 extends over 12 amino acids. CDR3 amino acids: CASSLSGFEQFF. The CDR3 nucleotides read TGTGCCAGCAGTTTAAGTGGTTTTGAGCAGTTCTTC.

The rearrangement links TRBV6-2 or TRBV6-3 to TRBJ2-1, with a weak D call TRBD1 (6 bases). Germline lookup yields CDR1 MNHEY and CDR2 SVGEGT. The V end lost 6 bases, the J end lost 8 bases, and 20 bases lay between the germline ends. The CDR3 is 15 residues long. The CDR3 DNA follows: TGTGCCAGCAGCCCGCCGGGACAAAGGGGTCATGAGCAGTTCTTC. It codes for CASSPPGQRGHEQFF.

The genes are TRBV2 and TRBJ2-7; 13 positions match TRBD2. The CDR3 sequence is 17 residues long. The junction had 13 bases not matched to a gene; V was cut back by 4 bases and J by 7 bases. Looked up from germline, CDR1 is SNHLY and CDR2 is FYNNEI. This CDR3 reads CASSALLAGGLSGEQYF. CDR3 DNA: TGTGCCAGCAGTGCTCTACTAGCGGGAGGGCTATCGGGGGAGCAGTACTTC.

This sequence joins TRBV15 and TRBJ2-1; TRBD1 matches 7 bases. Trimming at V came to 2 bases and at J to 5 bases, leaving 15 bases not matched to a gene. This CDR3 spans 18 amino acids. The germline CDR1 and CDR2 sequences are LNHNV and YYDKDF (reference sequence). The DNA of the CDR3 is TGTGCCACCAGCAGAAGAGCCCCAGGACAGGCTCTCAACAATGAGCAGTTCTTC. Translation gives CATSRRAPGQALNNEQFF.